This TCR beta chain was recovered during a study of cytomegalovirus exposure and HLA in healthy donors. PCR involved 60 Vbeta and 13 Jbeta primers. The table came from immunoSEQ multiplex PCR; TCRdb's copy has only in-frame clones and leaves some out. The data show some 170,000 clones, with nearly 80% seen just once and approximately 2.9% held by the top ten. The germline V gene has CDR1 SGHTA and CDR2 FQGNSA. The germline V and J ends were trimmed by 4 bases and 7 bases, with 17 bases remaining between them. The CDR3 has 15 amino acids. What was sequenced was PBMCs. The origin of this receptor is a female donor in good health and CMV-seronegative. The genes are TRBV7-2 and TRBJ1-3; maybe TRBD1 (6 bases). CDR3 nucleotides: TGTGCCAGCAGCTCACCTAGGGGGGGGTTGAACACCATATATTTT. Amino acids: CASSSPRGGLNTIYF.